This T cell receptor beta chain was sequenced during a study of T-cell memory formation after mild COVID-19. TCRdb re-called the 5' RACE reads with MiXCR, one entry per CDR3 protein. Of a few hundred thousand distinct CDR3 sequences in the sample, approximately 15% were seen once. V was pared by 10 bases and J by 8 bases, with 14 bases between. The CDR3 is 11 residues long. The study, taken as a whole, reports: CD4+ clones that contracted lay mainly in CM and EM; CD8+ ones lay in EMRA.

A remark on this clonotype: Its antigen remains unknown.

V gene TRBV12-3 or TRBV12-4 combines with J gene TRBJ1-2; D may be TRBD1 (6 bases). The sample comprised PBMCs or a T cell subset sorted from them (not recorded which). The source is a man younger than 30 who had mild COVID-19 (a few samples of this study predate the infection). Cell type and time point are not known. This CDR3 is CAIVDRTGYTF. CDR3 DNA sequence: TGTGCCATCGTCGACAGGACGGGCTACACCTTC.